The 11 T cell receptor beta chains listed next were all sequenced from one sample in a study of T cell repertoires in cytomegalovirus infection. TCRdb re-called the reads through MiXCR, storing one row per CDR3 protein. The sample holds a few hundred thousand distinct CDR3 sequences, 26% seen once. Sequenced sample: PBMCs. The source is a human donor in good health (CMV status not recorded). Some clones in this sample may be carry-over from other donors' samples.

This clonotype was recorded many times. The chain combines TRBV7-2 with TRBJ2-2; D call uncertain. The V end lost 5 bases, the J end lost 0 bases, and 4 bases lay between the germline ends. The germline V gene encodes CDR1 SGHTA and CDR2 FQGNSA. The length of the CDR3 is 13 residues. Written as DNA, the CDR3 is TGTGCCAGCAGCCCGGCGAACACCGGGGAGCTGTTTTTT. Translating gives CASSPANTGELFF.

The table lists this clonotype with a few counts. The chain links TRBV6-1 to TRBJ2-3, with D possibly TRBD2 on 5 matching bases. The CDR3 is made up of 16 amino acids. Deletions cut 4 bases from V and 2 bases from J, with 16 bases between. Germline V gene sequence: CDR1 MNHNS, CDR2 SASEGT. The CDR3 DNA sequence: TGTGCCAGCAGTGGCCCCCCGGGATCCTACACAGATACGCAGTATTTT. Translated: CASSGPPGSYTDTQYF.

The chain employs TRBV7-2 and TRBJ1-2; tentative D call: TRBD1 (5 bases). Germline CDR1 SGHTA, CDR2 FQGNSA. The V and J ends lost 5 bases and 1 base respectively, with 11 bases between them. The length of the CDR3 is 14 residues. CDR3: CASSRAGGNYGYTF. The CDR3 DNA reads TGTGCCAGCAGCCGGGCGGGGGGTAACTATGGCTACACCTTC.

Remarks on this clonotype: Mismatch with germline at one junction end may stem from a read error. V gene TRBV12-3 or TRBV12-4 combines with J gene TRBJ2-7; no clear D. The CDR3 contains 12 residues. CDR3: CAGSSGSDEQYF. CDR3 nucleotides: TGTGCCGGCAGTTCTGGGTCGGACGAGCAGTACTTC.

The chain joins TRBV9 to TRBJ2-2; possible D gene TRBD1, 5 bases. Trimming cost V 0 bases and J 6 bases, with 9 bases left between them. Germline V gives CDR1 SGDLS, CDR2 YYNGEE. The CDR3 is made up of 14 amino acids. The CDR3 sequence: CASSVARAAGELFF. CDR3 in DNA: TGTGCCAGCAGCGTAGCCAGGGCGGCCGGGGAGCTGTTTTTT.

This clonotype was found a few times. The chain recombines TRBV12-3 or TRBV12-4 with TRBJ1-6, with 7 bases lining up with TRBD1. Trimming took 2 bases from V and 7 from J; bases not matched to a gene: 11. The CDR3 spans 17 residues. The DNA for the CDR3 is TGTGCCAGCAGTTTAAGGGAGGACAGGTTGAAGAATTCACCCCTCCACTTT. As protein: CASSLREDRLKNSPLHF.

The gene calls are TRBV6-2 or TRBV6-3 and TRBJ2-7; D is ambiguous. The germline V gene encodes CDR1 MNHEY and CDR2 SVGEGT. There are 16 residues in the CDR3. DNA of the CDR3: TGTGCCACCAGTAACCCCACCACGGAGTGGTCCTACGAGCAGTACGTC. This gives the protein CATSNPTTEWSYEQYV.

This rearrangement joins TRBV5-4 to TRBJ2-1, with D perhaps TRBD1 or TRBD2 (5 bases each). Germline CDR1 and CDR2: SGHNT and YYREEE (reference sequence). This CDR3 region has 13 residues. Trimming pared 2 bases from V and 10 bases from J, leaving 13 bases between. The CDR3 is CASSFEGKWEQFF. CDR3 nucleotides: TGTGCCAGCAGCTTTGAGGGGAAATGGGAGCAGTTCTTC. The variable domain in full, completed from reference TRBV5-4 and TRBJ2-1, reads ETGVTQSPTHLIKTRGQQVTLRCSSQSGHNTVSWYQQALGQGPQFIFQYYREEENGRGNFPPRFSGLQFPNYSSELNVNALELDDSALYLCASSFEGKWEQFFGPGTRLTVL.

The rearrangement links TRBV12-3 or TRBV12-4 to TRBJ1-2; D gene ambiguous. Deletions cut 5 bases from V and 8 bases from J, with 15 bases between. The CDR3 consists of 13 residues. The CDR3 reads CASSPDWTTGYTF. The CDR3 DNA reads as TGTGCCAGCAGTCCCGACTGGACGACCGGCTACACCTTC.

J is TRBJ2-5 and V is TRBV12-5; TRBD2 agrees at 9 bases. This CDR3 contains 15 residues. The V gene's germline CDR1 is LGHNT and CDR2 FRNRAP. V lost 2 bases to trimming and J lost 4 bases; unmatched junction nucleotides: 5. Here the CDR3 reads CASGLMGLAGETQYF. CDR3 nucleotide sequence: TGTGCTAGTGGTTTGATGGGACTAGCTGGAGAGACCCAGTACTTC.

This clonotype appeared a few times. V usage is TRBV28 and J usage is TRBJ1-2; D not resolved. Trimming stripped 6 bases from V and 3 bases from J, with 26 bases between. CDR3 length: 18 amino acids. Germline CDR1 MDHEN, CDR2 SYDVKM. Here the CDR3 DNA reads TGTGCCAGCAGCATCTCTTGGGGAGGCGGGGTTGGGGACTATGGCTACACCTTC. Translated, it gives CASSISWGGGVGDYGYTF.